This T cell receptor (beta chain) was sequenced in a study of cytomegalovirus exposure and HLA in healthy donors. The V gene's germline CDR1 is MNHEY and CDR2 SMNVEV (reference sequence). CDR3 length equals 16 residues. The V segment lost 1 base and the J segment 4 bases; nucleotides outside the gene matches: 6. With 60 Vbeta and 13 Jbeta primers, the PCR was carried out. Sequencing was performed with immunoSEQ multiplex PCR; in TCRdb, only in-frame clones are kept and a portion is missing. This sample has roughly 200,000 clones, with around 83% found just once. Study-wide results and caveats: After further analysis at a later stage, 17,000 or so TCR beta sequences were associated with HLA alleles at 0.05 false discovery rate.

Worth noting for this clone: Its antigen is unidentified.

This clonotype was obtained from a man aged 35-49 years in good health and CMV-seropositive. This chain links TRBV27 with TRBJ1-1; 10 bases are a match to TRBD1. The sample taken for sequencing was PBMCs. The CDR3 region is CASSLFSGTGATEAFF. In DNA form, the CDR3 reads TGTGCCAGCAGTTTATTTTCCGGGACAGGGGCCACTGAAGCTTTCTTT.